These 6 T cell receptor beta chains originate from one sample sequenced in a study of PD-1 blockade in classical Hodgkin lymphoma. The repertoire was sequenced with immunoSEQ multiplex PCR; TCRdb's copy has only in-frame clones and lacks some. The sample holds fewer than 55,000 clones; roughly 86% are singletons and the top ten take over 8%. Autologous stem cell transplantation was followed by relapse in every patient, and brentuximab vedotin exposure varied. Sequencing was performed on peripheral blood mononuclear cells (PBMCs), taken at baseline. These receptors were collected from a human donor with classical Hodgkin lymphoma.

V is TRBV5-6 and J is TRBJ1-5; D may be TRBD1 (6 bases). In germline, CDR1 is SGHDT, CDR2 YYEEEE. There are 14 residues in the CDR3. V gave up 5 bases and J gave up 2 bases, with 11 bases separating them. The CDR3 loop is CASSRRGGNQPQHF. DNA for the CDR3: TGTGCCAGCAGTCGCAGGGGAGGCAATCAGCCCCAGCATTTT.

This clone came up a few times. The J gene is TRBJ2-7, the V gene TRBV2; 9 bases match TRBD2. CDR3 size: 15 residues. Germline V CDR1 and CDR2: SNHLY, FYNNEI. The V segment lost 4 bases and the J segment 3 bases; nucleotides outside the gene matches: 7. The CDR3 sequence: CASSAPSGTNYEQYF. CDR3 DNA: TGTGCCAGCAGTGCCCCTAGCGGGACTAACTACGAGCAGTACTTC.

The chain combines TRBV6-6 with TRBJ2-7; tentative D call: TRBD2 (5 bases). There are 15 residues in the CDR3. CDR1 and CDR2 (germline): MNHNY, SVGAGI (reference sequence). V lost 0 bases and J lost 4, with 13 bases in between. The CDR3 region is CASSYSRVGAYEQYF. The DNA for the CDR3 is TGTGCCAGCAGTTACTCGAGGGTGGGAGCGTACGAGCAGTACTTC.

V gene TRBV7-2 combines with J gene TRBJ2-7; tentative D call: TRBD1 (6 bases). CDR3 length equals 17 residues. V lost 2 bases, J lost 7 bases, and 24 bases lay in between. Germline V gene sequence: CDR1 SGHTA, CDR2 FQGNSA. The CDR3 DNA is TGTGCCAGCAGCTTAAGCCCCTCTGGGAGCGGAAGGGGGGAGCAGTACTTC. Its translation: CASSLSPSGSGRGEQYF.

J is TRBJ2-2 and V is TRBV14; D unresolved. The CDR3 runs 12 residues. Germline V gene sequence: CDR1 SGHDN, CDR2 FVKESK. Trimming pared 1 base from V and 5 bases from J, leaving 2 bases between. CDR3 sequence: CASSQGTGELFF. Here the CDR3 DNA reads TGTGCCAGCAGCCAAGGAACCGGGGAGCTGTTTTTT.

The V call is TRBV11-1, the J call TRBJ2-7, with 7 bases lining up with TRBD1. V shed 2 bases, J shed 1 base, and the junction held 11 bases outside the gene matches. CDR1 and CDR2 from the germline V gene are SGHAT and FQDESV (reference sequence). The CDR3 is made up of 17 amino acids. The CDR3 protein is CASSLSQTGRLSYEQYF. CDR3 nucleotide sequence: TGTGCCAGCAGCTTATCCCAGACAGGGCGACTATCCTACGAGCAGTACTTC.